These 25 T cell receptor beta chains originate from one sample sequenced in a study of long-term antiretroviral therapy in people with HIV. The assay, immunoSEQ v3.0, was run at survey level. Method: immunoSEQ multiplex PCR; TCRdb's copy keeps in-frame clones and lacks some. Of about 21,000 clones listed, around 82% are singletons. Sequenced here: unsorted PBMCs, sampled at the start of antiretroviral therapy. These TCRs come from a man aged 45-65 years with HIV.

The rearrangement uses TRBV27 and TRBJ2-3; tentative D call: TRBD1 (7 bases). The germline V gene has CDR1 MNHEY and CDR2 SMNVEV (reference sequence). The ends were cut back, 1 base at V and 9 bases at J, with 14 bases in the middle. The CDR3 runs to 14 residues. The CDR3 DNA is TGTGCCAGCAGTTTATTCGCCCAGGGGGGAACGCAGTATTTT. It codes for CASSLFAQGGTQYF.

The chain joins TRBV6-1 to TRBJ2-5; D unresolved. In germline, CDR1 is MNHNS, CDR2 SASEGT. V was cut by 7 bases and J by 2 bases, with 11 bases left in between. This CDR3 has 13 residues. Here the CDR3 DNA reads TGTGCCAGCACCCTCAACGGACAAGAGACCCAGTACTTC. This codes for CASTLNGQETQYF.

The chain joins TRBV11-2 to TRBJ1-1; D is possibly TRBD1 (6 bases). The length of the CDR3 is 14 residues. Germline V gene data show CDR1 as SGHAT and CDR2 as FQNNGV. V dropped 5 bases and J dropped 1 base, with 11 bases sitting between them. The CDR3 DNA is TGTGCCAGCAGCAACAGGGTTGGGAACACTGAAGCTTTCTTT. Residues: CASSNRVGNTEAFF. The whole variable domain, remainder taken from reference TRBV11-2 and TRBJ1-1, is EAGVAQSPRYKIIEKRQSVAFWCNPISGHATLYWYQQILGQGPKLLIQFQNNGVVDDSQLPKDRFSAERLKGVDSTLKIQPAKLEDSAVYLCASSNRVGNTEAFFGQGTRLTVV.

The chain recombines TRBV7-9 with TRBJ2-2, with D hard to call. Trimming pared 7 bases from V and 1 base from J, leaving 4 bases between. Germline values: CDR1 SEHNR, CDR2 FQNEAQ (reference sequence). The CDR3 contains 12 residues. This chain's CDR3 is CASTVNTGELFF. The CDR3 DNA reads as TGTGCCAGCACCGTGAACACCGGGGAGCTGTTTTTT. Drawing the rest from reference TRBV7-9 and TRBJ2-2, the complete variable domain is DTGVSQNPRHKITKRGQNVTFRCDPISEHNRLYWYRQTLGQGPEFLTYFQNEAQLEKSRLLSDRFSAERPKGSFSTLEIQRTEQGDSAMYLCASTVNTGELFFGEGSRLTVL.

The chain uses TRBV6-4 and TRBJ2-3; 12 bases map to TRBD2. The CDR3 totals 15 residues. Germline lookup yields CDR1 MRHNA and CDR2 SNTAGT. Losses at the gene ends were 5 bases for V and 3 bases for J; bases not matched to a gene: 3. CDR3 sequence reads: CASSPTSGGTDTQYF. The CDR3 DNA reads TGTGCCAGCAGTCCAACTAGCGGGGGGACAGATACGCAGTATTTT.

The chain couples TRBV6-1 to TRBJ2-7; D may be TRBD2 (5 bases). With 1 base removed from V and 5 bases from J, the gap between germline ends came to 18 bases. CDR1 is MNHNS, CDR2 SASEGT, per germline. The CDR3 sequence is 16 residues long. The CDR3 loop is CASSEDLHRGYHEQYF. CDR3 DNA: TGTGCCAGCAGTGAAGACCTACACCGGGGTTACCACGAGCAGTACTTC.

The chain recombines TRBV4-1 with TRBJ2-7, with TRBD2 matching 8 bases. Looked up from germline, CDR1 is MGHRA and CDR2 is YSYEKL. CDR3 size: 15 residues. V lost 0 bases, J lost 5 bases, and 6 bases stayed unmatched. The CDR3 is CASSQEGTSSDEQYF. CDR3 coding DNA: TGCGCCAGCAGCCAAGAAGGGACTAGTAGCGACGAGCAGTACTTC.

This CDR3 is CASSSAMVYEQYF. In nucleotides, the CDR3 is TGTGCCAGCAGCTCCGCTATGGTCTACGAGCAGTACTTC. J is TRBJ2-7 and V is TRBV28; D remains ambiguous. V lost 6 bases and J 3 bases, leaving 12 bases between the germline ends. Germline V lookup: CDR1 MDHEN, CDR2 SYDVKM. CDR3 size: 13 residues.

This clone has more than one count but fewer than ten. Here the CDR3 DNA reads TGCGCCAGCAGCCGGCGGTCCCAGGGGGTGCCAGCTAACTATGGCTACACCTTC. This gives the protein CASSRRSQGVPANYGYTF. This sequence joins TRBV4-3 and TRBJ1-2, with TRBD1 matching over 7 bases. From germline, CDR1 is LGHNA and CDR2 YSLEER. This CDR3 is built from 18 residues. The junction had 14 bases not matched to a gene; V was cut back by 4 bases and J by 0 bases.

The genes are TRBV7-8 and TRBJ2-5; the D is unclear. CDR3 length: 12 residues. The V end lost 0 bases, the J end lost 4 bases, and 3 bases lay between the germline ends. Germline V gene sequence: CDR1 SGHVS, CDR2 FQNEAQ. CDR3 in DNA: TGTGCCAGCAGCTTAGCGTTAGAGACCCAGTACTTC. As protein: CASSLALETQYF.

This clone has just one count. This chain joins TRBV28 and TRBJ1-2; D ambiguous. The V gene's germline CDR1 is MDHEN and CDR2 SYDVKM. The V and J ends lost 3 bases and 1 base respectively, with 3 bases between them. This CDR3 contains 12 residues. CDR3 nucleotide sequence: TGTGCCAGCAGTTTGATTAACTATGGCTACACCTTC. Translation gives CASSLINYGYTF.

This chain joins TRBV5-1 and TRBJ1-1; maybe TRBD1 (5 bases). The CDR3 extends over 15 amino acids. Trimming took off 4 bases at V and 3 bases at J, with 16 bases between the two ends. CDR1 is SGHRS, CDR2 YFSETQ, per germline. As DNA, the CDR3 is TGCGCCAGCAGCGTGACCAGGGTTGGGGACACTGAAGCTTTCTTT. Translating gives CASSVTRVGDTEAFF.

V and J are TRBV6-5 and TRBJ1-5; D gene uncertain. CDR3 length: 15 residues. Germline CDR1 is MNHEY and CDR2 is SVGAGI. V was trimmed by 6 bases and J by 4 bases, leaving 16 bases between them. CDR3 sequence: CASSSHEVRNQPQHF. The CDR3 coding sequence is TGTGCCAGCAGCTCCCACGAGGTCCGAAATCAGCCCCAGCATTTT.

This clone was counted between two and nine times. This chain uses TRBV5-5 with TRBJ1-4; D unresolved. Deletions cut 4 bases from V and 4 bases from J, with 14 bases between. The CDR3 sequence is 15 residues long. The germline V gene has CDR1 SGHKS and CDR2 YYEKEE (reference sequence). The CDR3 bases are TGTGCCAGCAGCAAGCTGGGTTACCTTAATGAAAAACTGTTTTTT. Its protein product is CASSKLGYLNEKLFF.

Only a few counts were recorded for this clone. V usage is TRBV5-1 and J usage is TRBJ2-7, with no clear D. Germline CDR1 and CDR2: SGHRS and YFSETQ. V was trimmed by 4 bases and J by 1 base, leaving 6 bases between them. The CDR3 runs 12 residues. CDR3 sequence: CASSATSYEQYF. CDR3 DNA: TGCGCCAGCAGCGCGACATCCTACGAGCAGTACTTC.

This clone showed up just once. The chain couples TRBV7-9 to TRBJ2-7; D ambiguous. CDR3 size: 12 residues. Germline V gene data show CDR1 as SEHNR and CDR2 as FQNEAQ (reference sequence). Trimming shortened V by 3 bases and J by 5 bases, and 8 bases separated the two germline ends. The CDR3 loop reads CASSFQVHEQYF. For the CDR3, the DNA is TGTGCCAGCAGCTTCCAGGTCCACGAGCAGTACTTC.

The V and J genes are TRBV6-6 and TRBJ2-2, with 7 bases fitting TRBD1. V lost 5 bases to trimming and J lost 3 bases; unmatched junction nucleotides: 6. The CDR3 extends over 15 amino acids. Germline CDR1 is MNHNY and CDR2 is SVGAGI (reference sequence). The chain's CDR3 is CASSRDRADTGELFF. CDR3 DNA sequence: TGTGCCAGCAGTCGAGACAGGGCGGACACCGGGGAGCTGTTTTTT.

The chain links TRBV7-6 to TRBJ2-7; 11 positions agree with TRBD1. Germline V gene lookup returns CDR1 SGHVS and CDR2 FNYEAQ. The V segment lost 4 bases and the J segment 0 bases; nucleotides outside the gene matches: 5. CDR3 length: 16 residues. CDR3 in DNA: TGTGCCAGCAGCTCCGGGACAGGGGGGTCCTCCTACGAGCAGTACTTC. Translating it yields CASSSGTGGSSYEQYF.

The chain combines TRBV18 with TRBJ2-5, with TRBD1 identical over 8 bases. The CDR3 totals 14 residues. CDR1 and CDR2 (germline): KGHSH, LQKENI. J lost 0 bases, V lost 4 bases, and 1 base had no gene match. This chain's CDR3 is CASSLDRDQETQYF. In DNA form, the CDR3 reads TGTGCCAGCTCACTGGACAGGGACCAAGAGACCCAGTACTTC. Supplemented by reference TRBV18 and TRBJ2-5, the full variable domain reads NAGVMQNPRHLVRRRGQEARLRCSPMKGHSHVYWYRQLPEEGLKFMVYLQKENIIDESGMPKERFSAEFPKEGPSILRIQQVVRGDSAAYFCASSLDRDQETQYFGPGTRLLVL.

Written as DNA, the CDR3 is TGTGCCAGCAGTGTCCCGGACTATGGCTACACCTTC. As protein: CASSVPDYGYTF. V is TRBV2 and J is TRBJ1-2, with D unresolved. Germline V lookup: CDR1 SNHLY, CDR2 FYNNEI. CDR3 length: 12 residues. Trimming took 4 bases from V and 3 from J, leaving 6 bases between them.

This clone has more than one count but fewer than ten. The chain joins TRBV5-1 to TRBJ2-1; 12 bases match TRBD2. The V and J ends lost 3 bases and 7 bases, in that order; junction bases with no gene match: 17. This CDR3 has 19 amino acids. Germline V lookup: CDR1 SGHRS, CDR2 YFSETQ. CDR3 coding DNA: TGCGCCAGCAGCTCACCCCTCACTAGCGGGAGGCTTTCTGGGAATGAGCAGTTCTTC. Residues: CASSSPLTSGRLSGNEQFF.

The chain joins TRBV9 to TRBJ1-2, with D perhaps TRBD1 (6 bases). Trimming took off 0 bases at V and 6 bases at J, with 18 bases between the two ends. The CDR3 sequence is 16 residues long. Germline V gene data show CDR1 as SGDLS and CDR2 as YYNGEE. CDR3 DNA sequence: TGTGCCAGCAGCGTAGGGGGATTGGGGGGGCGCGATGGCTACACCTTC. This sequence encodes CASSVGGLGGRDGYTF.

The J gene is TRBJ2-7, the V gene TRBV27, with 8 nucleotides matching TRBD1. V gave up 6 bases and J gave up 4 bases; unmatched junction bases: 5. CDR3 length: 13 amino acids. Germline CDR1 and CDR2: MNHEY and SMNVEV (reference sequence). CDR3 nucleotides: TGTGCCAGCAGGAAGACAGGGGAATACGAGCAGTACTTC. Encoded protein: CASRKTGEYEQYF.

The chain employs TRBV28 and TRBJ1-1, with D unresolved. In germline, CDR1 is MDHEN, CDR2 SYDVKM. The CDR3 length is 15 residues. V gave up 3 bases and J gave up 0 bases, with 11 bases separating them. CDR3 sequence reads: CASSLGGPMNTEAFF. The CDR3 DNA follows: TGTGCCAGCAGTTTGGGTGGCCCAATGAACACTGAAGCTTTCTTT.

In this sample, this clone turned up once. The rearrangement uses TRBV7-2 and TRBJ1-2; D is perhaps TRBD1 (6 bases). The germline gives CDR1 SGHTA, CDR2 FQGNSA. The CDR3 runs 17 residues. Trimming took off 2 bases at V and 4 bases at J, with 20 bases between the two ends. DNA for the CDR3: TGTGCCAGCAGCTTACTTTTGTGGGGGGGCGCGGGCTATGGCTACACCTTC. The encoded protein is CASSLLLWGGAGYGYTF.